The 4 T cell receptor beta chains presented below share a single source sample, sequenced in a study of CD8+ T cells in alopecia areata. Extracted RNA was reverse transcribed into cDNA, the sequencing template. Measured with immunoSEQ multiplex PCR; TCRdb has only the in-frame clones, and not every one. Observed in the sample are more than 250,000 clones, none of them singletons. Markers including CD4, CD8alpha, NKG2D and NKG2ACE guided sorting of pooled cutaneous lymph node cells. Sequencing used CD4+ T cells sorted from a lymph node. These receptors were taken from a C3H/HeJ mouse with alopecia areata. These mice share the MHC haplotype H2-k.

The table lists this clone with a few counts. Gene names are the mouse ones. Read coverage stops 4 residues before the CDR3 terminus; the germline J gene supplies the remainder. This same CDR3 is encoded by further DNA sequences in the sample. The V and J genes are TRBV13-1 and TRBJ1-2, with a weak D call TRBD1 (5 bases). The CDR3 spans 13 residues. V was clipped by 5 bases and J by 3 bases, with 11 bases between them. Germline V gives CDR1 NSHNY, CDR2 SYGAGN. CDR3 bases read: TGTGCCAGCAGCCCCCAGGGAGACTCC. Translating it yields CASSPQGDS. The whole CDR3 reads CASSPQGDSDYTF.

With regard to this clone: Mouse gene names apply. The CDR3 is cut off 4 residues early in the read; its end comes from the germline J gene. The genes are TRBV13-2 and TRBJ2-2, with 8 bases that match TRBD2. This CDR3 is 17 amino acids long. Germline V lookup: CDR1 NNHNN, CDR2 SYGAGS (reference sequence). V lost 0 bases, J lost 1 base, and 5 bases stayed unmatched. The part of the CDR3 DNA that was read is TGTGCCAGCGGTGATGCACTGGGGGCGCAAAACACCGGG. This encodes CASGDALGAQNTG. The full CDR3 reads CASGDALGAQNTGQLYF.

As concerns this clone: Relative to the germline gene, one junction end is altered; a read error may explain this. Gene and germline names: mouse. The CDR3 end lies 4 residues beyond the end of the read and is filled in from the germline J gene. The V call is TRBV5, the J call TRBJ2-5; 8 bases are a match to TRBD2. CDR1 and CDR2 (germline): LGHNA, YNLKQL (reference sequence). This CDR3 has 14 amino acids. The CDR3 DNA, read in part, is TGTGCCAGCAGGCAAGGGGGGGCCGGAGAC. It is translated as CASRQGGAGD. The full CDR3 reads CASRQGGAGDTQYF.

This clone showed up many times. Gene names are mouse gene names. The read ends 4 residues early relative to the CDR3; the germline J gene fills the gap. Other DNA sequences in this sample translate to the same CDR3. This chain joins TRBV5 and TRBJ2-1; 7 positions agree with TRBD1. This CDR3 region has 14 residues. Germline-derived CDR1 and CDR2 are LGHNA and YNLKQL (reference sequence). The V gene end was trimmed by 4 bases and the J gene end by 1 base; junction bases not matched to a gene: 1. The DNA read from the CDR3 is TGTGCCAGCAGCCCGACAGGGAACTATGCT. Protein: CASSPTGNYA. The complete CDR3 sequence is CASSPTGNYAEQFF.